Shown below are 15 T cell receptor beta chains from a single sample sequenced in a study of CD8 T cells in ankylosing spondylitis. Regarding the study as a whole: Blood from ankylosing spondylitis patients appeared to carry a characteristic roughly 8-variant TCR beta motif.

TCRdb re-derived calls from the 5' RACE reads in MiXCR, one entry per CDR3 protein. Here the sample spans around 130,000 distinct CDR3 sequences, approximately 17% being singletons. No antigen is known for these receptors. Sequencing used blood, either unsorted or a sorted T cell fraction (not recorded which). The receptors shown here come from a male donor with ankylosing spondylitis.

This sequence joins TRBV18 and TRBJ2-2; TRBD2 matches at 7 bases. The CDR3 has 16 amino acids. Germline CDR1 KGHSH, CDR2 LQKENI. V lost 0 bases to trimming and J lost 5 bases; unmatched junction nucleotides: 6. CDR3 nucleotides: TGTGCCAGCTCACCACCGGCTAGCGGATATACCGGGGAGCTGTTTTTT. Its translation is CASSPPASGYTGELFF.

The V and J genes are TRBV3-1 and TRBJ2-3, with TRBD2 as a possible D gene (5 bases). Germline V gene data show CDR1 as LGHDT and CDR2 as YNNKEL (reference sequence). Trimming removed 3 bases from V and 5 bases from J, with 21 bases in between. This CDR3 is 17 amino acids long. CDR3 nucleotide sequence: TGTGCCAGCAGCCAGCGCATAGCGAGAGCGGTTGGAGATACGCAGTATTTT. This encodes CASSQRIARAVGDTQYF.

The chain couples TRBV7-9 to TRBJ2-2; D gene uncertain. In germline, CDR1 is SEHNR, CDR2 FQNEAQ (reference sequence). The V and J ends lost 0 bases and 4 bases respectively, with 6 bases between them. CDR3 size: 14 residues. The CDR3 sequence is CASSLAWVTGELFF. CDR3 DNA sequence: TGTGCCAGCAGCTTAGCGTGGGTCACCGGGGAGCTGTTTTTT.

The V and J genes are TRBV6-6 and TRBJ2-1; TRBD2 agrees at 9 bases. The CDR3 runs to 13 residues. The V gene's germline CDR1 is MNHNY and CDR2 SVGAGI (reference sequence). J was trimmed by 9 bases and V by 7 bases; bases with no gene match: 7. The CDR3 DNA follows: TGTGCCAGCACCATAGCGGGAGTGGCTGAGCAGTTCTTC. Amino acids: CASTIAGVAEQFF.

Only a few counts were recorded for this clonotype. The V gene is TRBV9, the J gene TRBJ2-3, with 12 bases fitting TRBD2. V lost 4 bases and J lost 5; bases outside the gene matches: 11. This CDR3 spans 17 amino acids. Germline V gene sequence: CDR1 SGDLS, CDR2 YYNGEE. CDR3 bases: TGTGCCAGCAGCCACCCCCTAGCGGGAGGGCCGGTAGATACGCAGTATTTT. Translated: CASSHPLAGGPVDTQYF.

The chain links TRBV5-1 to TRBJ2-4; D gene ambiguous. The ends were cut back, 6 bases at V and 0 bases at J, with 19 bases in the middle. This CDR3 has 17 amino acids. Germline CDR1 SGHRS, CDR2 YFSETQ. The CDR3 nucleotides read TGCGCCAGCACTTTAACCTTGCTGGACGGAGCCAAAAACATTCAGTACTTC. Translating gives CASTLTLLDGAKNIQYF.

In this sample, this clonotype turned up a few times. The chain is built from TRBV7-9 and TRBJ2-1, with 10 bases aligning to TRBD1. The CDR3 runs 15 residues. Per germline, CDR1 SEHNR and CDR2 FQNEAQ (reference sequence). The V and J ends lost 3 bases and 9 bases, in that order; junction bases with no gene match: 8. The CDR3 DNA sequence: TGTGCCAGCAGCTTCGCGGGACAGGGGCTTAGTGAGCAGTTCTTC. The encoded protein is CASSFAGQGLSEQFF. The full variable domain, its missing parts supplied by reference TRBV7-9 and TRBJ2-1, is DTGVSQNPRHKITKRGQNVTFRCDPISEHNRLYWYRQTLGQGPEFLTYFQNEAQLEKSRLLSDRFSAERPKGSFSTLEIQRTEQGDSAMYLCASSFAGQGLSEQFFGPGTRLTVL.

The rearrangement joins TRBV14 to TRBJ2-1, with 9 bases that match TRBD1. V lost 5 bases and J lost 8; bases outside the gene matches: 10. CDR1 is SGHDN, CDR2 FVKESK, per germline. The CDR3 runs to 15 residues. The CDR3 DNA reads TGTGCCAGCAGCTCTCCGGGACAGGGCGTCCATGAGCAGTTCTTC. This sequence encodes CASSSPGQGVHEQFF.

This clonotype was counted between two and nine times. The rearrangement uses TRBV20-1 and TRBJ2-2; 9 nucleotides align to TRBD2. This CDR3 contains 15 residues. Germline trimming cut 6 bases from V and 3 bases from J; bases unmatched to any gene: 8. Germline CDR1 and CDR2: DFQATT and SNEGSKA (reference sequence). The CDR3 DNA follows: TGCAGTGCGCCGCGGCTAGCGGGGTACACCGGGGAGCTGTTTTTT. It encodes CSAPRLAGYTGELFF.

The V gene is TRBV27, the J gene TRBJ1-6; TRBD1 matches at 12 bases. CDR1 and CDR2 from the germline V gene are MNHEY and SMNVEV (reference sequence). This CDR3 comprises 14 residues. Losses at the gene ends were 6 bases for V and 14 bases for J; bases not matched to a gene: 8. The CDR3 reads CASSPGTGGRTLHF. The CDR3 region has the DNA TGTGCCAGCAGCCCTGGGACAGGGGGCAGAACCCTCCACTTT.

In its sample, this clonotype was seen a few times. The J gene is TRBJ2-7, the V gene TRBV4-1; D may be TRBD1 (6 bases). CDR3 length: 16 residues. From germline, CDR1 is MGHRA and CDR2 YSYEKL. V dropped 5 bases and J dropped 0 bases, with 17 bases sitting between them. CDR3: CASSYARGQYSYEQYF. The CDR3 DNA reads TGCGCCAGCAGCTACGCCCGGGGACAATACTCCTACGAGCAGTACTTC.

This clonotype was observed a handful of times. CDR3 coding DNA: TGTGCCAGCAGCCCGGGGGAGCGGGACCCATACAATGAGCAGTTCTTC. Its translation is CASSPGERDPYNEQFF. This chain joins TRBV7-9 and TRBJ2-1, with 7 bases fitting TRBD2. The CDR3 has 16 residues. The germline V gene has CDR1 SEHNR and CDR2 FQNEAQ (reference sequence). V shed 5 bases and J 4 bases; nucleotides not matched to a gene: 11.

The genes are TRBV6-1 and TRBJ2-5, with D perhaps matching TRBD2 (6 bases). V dropped 3 bases and J dropped 5 bases, with 16 bases sitting between them. Germline values: CDR1 MNHNS, CDR2 SASEGT. The CDR3 is 15 amino acids. The CDR3 sequence: CASSDGDGRMETQYF. Written as DNA, the CDR3 is TGTGCCAGCAGTGACGGGGACGGGAGAATGGAGACCCAGTACTTC.

In its sample, this clonotype was seen a few times. This chain connects TRBV28 to TRBJ1-5; D unresolved. This CDR3 is built from 14 residues. The V end was cut by 5 bases, the J end by 6 bases, with 14 bases between. Looked up from germline, CDR1 is MDHEN and CDR2 is SYDVKM. The CDR3 DNA reads TGTGCCAGCAGTCCCCGGGCACGGCTTCAGCCCCAGCATTTT. Translation: CASSPRARLQPQHF. The entire variable domain, with the rest obtained from reference TRBV28 and TRBJ1-5, is as follows: DVKVTQSSRYLVKRTGEKVFLECVQDMDHENMFWYRQDPGLGLRLIYFSYDVKMKEKGDIPEGYSVSREKKERFSLILESASTNQTSMYLCASSPRARLQPQHFGDGTRLSIL.

There are a few counts of this clonotype. This chain connects TRBV3-1 to TRBJ1-1; D remains ambiguous. CDR1 and CDR2 (germline): LGHDT, YNNKEL (reference sequence). V dropped 3 bases and J dropped 2 bases, with 7 bases sitting between them. The CDR3 is 13 residues long. The CDR3 loop reads CASSHSENTEAFF. The CDR3, as DNA: TGTGCCAGCAGCCATTCAGAAAACACTGAAGCTTTCTTT.